These T cell receptor beta chains were read from a single sample in a study of T cell changes during pregnancy in multiple sclerosis. Method: immunoSEQ multiplex PCR; TCRdb's copy keeps in-frame clones and lacks some. Counted here are around 50,000 clones, 85% to 90% occurring once; the ten biggest clones make up approximately 5.3%. The sequenced material came from peripheral blood from another person, used as feeder cells. Receptors originate from a human donor whose cells served as feeder cells for cultures in a pregnancy study. Each CDR3 is given with its conserved first and last residue. The D gene is left open where the match is weak. Clone size appears in some rows only: once, few, many, or a class for an expanded clone.

D,J,size,V,CDR3,DNA
-,TRBJ2-2,-,TRBV7-9,CASSLSWGPGELFF,TGTGCCAGCAGCTTATCTTGGGGACCCGGGGAGCTGTTTTTT
TRBD1,TRBJ1-2,-,TRBV11-1,CASSFDRGNYGYTF,TGTGCCAGCAGCTTCGACAGGGGTAACTATGGCTACACCTTC
-,TRBJ1-1,-,TRBV19,CASSIGWINTEAFF,TGTGCCAGTAGTATTGGGTGGATAAACACTGAAGCTTTCTTT
-,TRBJ2-6,-,TRBV4-2,CASSQEDNSGANVLTF,TGTGCCAGCAGCCAAGAAGACAACTCTGGGGCCAACGTCCTGACTTTC
-,TRBJ2-7,medium-sized,TRBV18,CASSPFRTAPYEQYF,TGTGCCAGCTCACCATTTAGAACAGCACCCTACGAGCAGTACTTC
TRBD2,TRBJ2-2,-,TRBV28,CATRFRLAGGSGELFF,TGTGCCACCAGGTTTAGACTAGCGGGAGGGTCCGGGGAGCTGTTTTTT
-,TRBJ2-3,-,TRBV7-3,CASSLGQSTDTQYF,TGTGCCAGCAGCCTAGGGCAGAGCACAGATACGCAGTATTTT
TRBD1,TRBJ1-2,once,TRBV6-5,CASSPQTGGLYGYTF,TGTGCCAGCAGCCCGCAAACAGGGGGTCTCTATGGCTACACCTTC
-,TRBJ1-3,-,TRBV27,CASPKYYGNTIYF,TGTGCCAGCCCTAAGTATTACGGAAACACCATATATTTT
-,TRBJ1-6,-,TRBV28,CASRSQGSPLHF,TGTGCCAGCAGGTCCCAAGGATCACCCCTCCACTTT
TRBD1,TRBJ2-7,-,TRBV30,CATGQGRHEQYF,TGTGCCACGGGACAGGGGAGGCACGAGCAGTACTTC
-,TRBJ1-3,-,TRBV19,CASSIPGGPGNTIYF,TGTGCCAGTAGTATTCCCGGAGGCCCTGGAAACACCATATATTTT
-,TRBJ1-1,-,TRBV18,CASSPGASGEAFF,TGTGCCAGCTCACCAGGGGCCTCGGGTGAAGCTTTCTTT
-,TRBJ1-5,-,TRBV5-6,CASSLGAGVKSQPQHF,TGTGCCAGCAGCTTGGGGGCGGGGGTTAAGAGTCAGCCCCAGCATTTT
-,TRBJ2-7,-,TRBV5-4,CASSPALGQGQEQYF,TGTGCCAGCAGCCCCGCTTTAGGGCAGGGTCAAGAGCAGTACTTC
TRBD1,TRBJ1-1,-,TRBV18,CASSPRDRGGTEAFF,TGTGCCAGCTCACCCCGGGACAGGGGGGGAACTGAAGCTTTCTTT
-,TRBJ1-4,-,TRBV11-2,CASSLGTGYSDEKLFF,TGTGCCAGCAGCTTGGGCACCGGGTATAGTGATGAAAAACTGTTTTTT
-,TRBJ2-1,-,TRBV5-1,CASSSGASASYNEQFF,TGCGCCAGCAGCTCGGGGGCGTCGGCCTCCTACAATGAGCAGTTCTTC
TRBD1,TRBJ1-1,-,TRBV19,CASSIGGDRSTEAFF,TGTGCCAGTAGTATAGGGGGGGACAGAAGCACTGAAGCTTTCTTT
-,TRBJ1-1,-,TRBV2,CASSDGGRGQNTEAFF,TGTGCCAGCAGTGACGGGGGCAGGGGACAGAACACTGAAGCTTTCTTT
TRBD2,TRBJ2-7,-,TRBV7-2,CASSYLAGGPNEQYF,TGTGCCAGCAGCTATTTAGCGGGAGGGCCCAACGAGCAGTACTTC
-,TRBJ2-2,-,TRBV30,CAWQGTGELFF,TGTGCCTGGCAGGGAACCGGGGAGCTGTTTTTT
-,TRBJ2-4,-,TRBV21-1,CASSSPPDKQKGNIQYF,TGTGCCAGCAGCTCTCCCCCCGATAAACAAAAAGGAAACATTCAGTACTTC
-,TRBJ1-1,-,TRBV27,CASGGRMNTEAFF,TGTGCCAGCGGGGGGCGTATGAACACTGAAGCTTTCTTT
-,TRBJ2-7,-,TRBV7-9,CASSLVAGRGGHEQYF,TGTGCCAGCAGCTTAGTGGCCGGCAGGGGAGGCCACGAGCAGTACTTC
TRBD1,TRBJ2-3,-,TRBV27,CASSTIRQGPDTQYF,TGTGCCAGCAGTACCATCCGACAGGGGCCAGATACGCAGTATTTT
TRBD2,TRBJ2-1,once,TRBV6-6,CASSFGTSGTEQFF,TGTGCCAGCAGTTTCGGGACTAGCGGGACTGAGCAGTTCTTC
-,TRBJ2-3,-,TRBV5-1,CASSLAGYTTDTQYF,TGCGCCAGCAGCTTGGCCGGCTACACCACAGATACGCAGTATTTT
-,TRBJ2-3,-,TRBV4-2,CASSQVVDSSTDTQYF,TGTGCCAGCAGCCAAGTGGTGGACTCTAGCACAGATACGCAGTATTTT
TRBD2,TRBJ2-1,-,TRBV7-3,CASSTGGARTPPYNEQFF,TGTGCCAGCAGCACCGGGGGGGCCCGGACGCCTCCCTACAATGAGCAGTTCTTC
-,TRBJ1-5,-,TRBV7-9,CASSRGPFRPQHF,TGTGCCAGCAGCCGGGGGCCATTCCGGCCCCAGCATTTT
TRBD2,TRBJ2-5,-,TRBV4-1,CASSRAAVRRETSKTQYF,TGCGCCAGCAGCCGAGCCGCGGTACGGCGGGAGACCTCCAAGACCCAGTACTTC
TRBD1,TRBJ2-7,-,TRBV7-9,CASSSTLGTGWYEQYF,TGTGCCAGCAGCTCTACCCTCGGGACAGGGTGGTACGAGCAGTACTTC
-,TRBJ1-1,-,TRBV5-6,CASSFRVEWWENTEAFF,TGTGCCAGCAGCTTCAGGGTAGAATGGTGGGAGAACACTGAAGCTTTCTTT
TRBD1,TRBJ1-1,-,TRBV2,CANSLGGLDTEAFF,TGTGCCAACTCGTTAGGGGGCCTAGACACTGAAGCTTTCTTT
-,TRBJ2-1,once,TRBV7-6,CASRNAPVDEQFF,TGTGCCAGCAGAAACGCGCCGGTTGATGAGCAGTTCTTC
TRBD2,TRBJ2-1,-,TRBV19,CASSMGAGGYNEQFF,TGTGCCAGTAGTATGGGAGCGGGGGGATACAATGAGCAGTTCTTC
-,TRBJ1-1,few,TRBV19,CASSIGAGTEAFF,TGTGCCAGTAGTATAGGGGCGGGCACTGAAGCTTTCTTT
TRBD2,TRBJ2-1,-,TRBV6-5,CASSPSGGLGEQFF,TGTGCCAGCAGTCCCAGCGGGGGTCTTGGTGAGCAGTTCTTC
-,TRBJ1-2,-,TRBV27,CASSFYRGQGGYTF,TGTGCCAGCAGTTTCTATCGGGGGCAGGGCGGCTACACCTTC
-,TRBJ2-7,-,TRBV29-1,CSVGAGQIYEQYF,TGCAGCGTTGGGGCAGGGCAGATCTACGAGCAGTACTTC
-,TRBJ1-1,once,TRBV18,CASSPGLNTEAFF,TGTGCCAGCTCACCAGGGTTGAACACTGAAGCTTTCTTT
-,TRBJ1-2,once,TRBV5-1,CASSSGHIGYTF,TGCGCCAGCAGCTCTGGACATATCGGCTACACCTTC
-,TRBJ2-3,-,TRBV10-3,CATLTGDTDTQYF,TGTGCCACCCTAACCGGGGACACAGATACGCAGTATTTT
-,TRBJ1-3,-,TRBV19,CASSMRAPGNTIYF,TGTGCCAGTAGTATGAGGGCGCCTGGAAACACCATATATTTT
-,TRBJ1-1,-,TRBV5-4,CASSFYRYTEAFF,TGTGCCAGCAGCTTTTACAGATACACTGAAGCTTTCTTT
-,TRBJ1-1,-,TRBV6-6,CASSYLKGLNTEAFF,TGTGCCAGCAGTTACTTAAAGGGTTTGAACACTGAAGCTTTCTTT
TRBD2,TRBJ2-4,-,TRBV28,CASSPRGLAEAKNIQYF,TGTGCCAGCAGTCCCCGGGGACTAGCGGAAGCCAAAAACATTCAGTACTTC
TRBD1,TRBJ2-6,-,TRBV27,CASRPITGGASGVSGANVLTF,TGTGCCAGCAGACCCATAACAGGGGGCGCAAGTGGGGTCTCTGGGGCCAACGTCCTGACTTTC
TRBD1,TRBJ1-2,-,TRBV10-3,CAISERTGVEGYTF,TGTGCCATCAGTGAAAGGACAGGGGTTGAAGGTTACACCTTC
-,TRBJ2-5,-,TRBV5-1,CASSLNTGSGETQYF,TGCGCCAGCAGCTTAAATACAGGGTCAGGGGAGACCCAGTACTTC